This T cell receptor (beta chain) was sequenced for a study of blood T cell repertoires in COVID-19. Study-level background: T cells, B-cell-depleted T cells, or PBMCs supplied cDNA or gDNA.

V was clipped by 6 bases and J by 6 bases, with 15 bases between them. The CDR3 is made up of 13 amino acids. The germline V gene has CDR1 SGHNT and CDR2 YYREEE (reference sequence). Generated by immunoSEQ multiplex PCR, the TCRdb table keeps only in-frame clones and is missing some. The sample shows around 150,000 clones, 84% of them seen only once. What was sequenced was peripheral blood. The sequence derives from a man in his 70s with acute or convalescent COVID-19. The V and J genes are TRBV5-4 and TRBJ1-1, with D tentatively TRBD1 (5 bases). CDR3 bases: TGTGCCAGCACCTCAAGGGGAAGGCCTGAAGCTTTCTTT. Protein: CASTSRGRPEAFF.